These T cell receptor beta chains were read from a single sample in a study of CD8+CD57+ T cells in acquired aplastic anemia. TCRdb recomputed calls from the reads with MiXCR, one row per CDR3 protein. The table has 450,000 to 600,000 distinct CDR3 sequences, under 40% seen once; the top ten hold nearly 0.85%. The sequencing input was sorted CD4+, CD8+, or CD8+CD57+ T cells (not recorded which) from PBMCs. These receptors originate from a human donor with aplastic anemia. Each CDR3 is given with its conserved first and last residue. The order of the fields is J gene, clone size, V gene, D gene, CDR3 DNA, CDR3 protein. The D gene is left open where the match is weak. Only some rows state a clone size, as once, few, many or a class for expanded clones.

j_gene: TRBJ1-1; abundance: many; v_gene: TRBV19; d_gene: -; CDR3nt: TGTGCCAGTAGTATATTGAACACTGAAGCTTTCTTT; CDR3aa: CASSILNTEAFF
j_gene: TRBJ1-5; abundance: once; v_gene: TRBV15; d_gene: -; CDR3nt: TGTGCCACCAGCAGAGGAACGGGCACGGAGACCCAGCATTTT; CDR3aa: CATSRGTGTETQHF
j_gene: TRBJ2-7; abundance: -; v_gene: TRBV13; d_gene: -; CDR3nt: TGTGCCAGCACCCCCCCTGCGGTTGGTTCTTCCTACGAGCAGTACTTC; CDR3aa: CASTPPAVGSSYEQYF
j_gene: TRBJ1-5; abundance: once; v_gene: TRBV10-3; d_gene: -; CDR3nt: TGTGCCATCAGCGAGACAGGTGATAGCAATCAGCCCCAGCATTTT; CDR3aa: CAISETGDSNQPQHF
j_gene: TRBJ1-5; abundance: many; v_gene: TRBV20-1; d_gene: -; CDR3nt: TGCAGTGCTAGATTAAAGGGTCGCAGCAATCAGCCCCAGCATTTT; CDR3aa: CSARLKGRSNQPQHF
j_gene: TRBJ1-2; abundance: many; v_gene: TRBV4-3; d_gene: TRBD1; CDR3nt: TGCGCCAGCAGAGGATCGGGACAGGGACTCTATGGCTACACCTTC; CDR3aa: CASRGSGQGLYGYTF
j_gene: TRBJ2-7; abundance: many; v_gene: TRBV20-1; d_gene: -; CDR3nt: TGCAGTGCTAGAGATCTCCGTGGACCTTACGAGCAGTACTTC; CDR3aa: CSARDLRGPYEQYF
j_gene: TRBJ2-2; abundance: -; v_gene: TRBV9; d_gene: -; CDR3nt: TGTGCCAGCAGCGTAAAAGGGGCCGCGAACACCGGGGAGCTGTTTTTT; CDR3aa: CASSVKGAANTGELFF
j_gene: TRBJ2-7; abundance: once; v_gene: TRBV30; d_gene: -; CDR3nt: TGTGCCTGGAGTGGGGAACAGGCGTACGAGCAGTACTTC; CDR3aa: CAWSGEQAYEQYF
j_gene: TRBJ2-7; abundance: -; v_gene: TRBV7-9; d_gene: TRBD2; CDR3nt: TGTGCCAGCAGCCTAGCGGGGGCTCTCTACGAGCAGTACTTC; CDR3aa: CASSLAGALYEQYF
j_gene: TRBJ2-1; abundance: -; v_gene: TRBV20-1; d_gene: TRBD2; CDR3nt: TGCAGTGCTAGCGGACTAGCGGGACTCTACTACAATGAGCAGTTCTTC; CDR3aa: CSASGLAGLYYNEQFF
j_gene: TRBJ1-5; abundance: many; v_gene: TRBV10-2; d_gene: -; CDR3nt: TGCGCCAGCAGGGGAGCTATCAATCAGCCCCAGCATTTT; CDR3aa: CASRGAINQPQHF
j_gene: TRBJ2-3; abundance: -; v_gene: TRBV11-2; d_gene: -; CDR3nt: TGTGCCAGCAGCCTGGGGTGGGGAGTTACGTCAGATACGCGGTATTTT; CDR3aa: CASSLGWGVTSDTRYF
j_gene: TRBJ1-2; abundance: -; v_gene: TRBV25-1; d_gene: -; CDR3nt: TGTGCCAGCAGTTTTGTGGGGTACGGCGGCTACACCTTC; CDR3aa: CASSFVGYGGYTF
j_gene: TRBJ2-7; abundance: few; v_gene: TRBV10-3; d_gene: -; CDR3nt: TGTGCCATCAGCCACCGAGAAGGGCCCTACGAGCAGTACTTC; CDR3aa: CAISHREGPYEQYF
j_gene: TRBJ2-7; abundance: many; v_gene: TRBV25-1; d_gene: TRBD2; CDR3nt: TGTGCCAGCAGTGAATATTATAAGGTCGCTAGCGGGGATGAGCAGTACTTC; CDR3aa: CASSEYYKVASGDEQYF
j_gene: TRBJ1-6; abundance: many; v_gene: TRBV10-1; d_gene: -; CDR3nt: TGCGCCAGCAGTGAGACAGCGCCGAATTCACCCCTCCACTTT; CDR3aa: CASSETAPNSPLHF
j_gene: TRBJ2-3; abundance: many; v_gene: TRBV20-1; d_gene: TRBD2; CDR3nt: TGCAGTGCTTTCCTGGGAGGGCGGAATACGCAGTATTTT; CDR3aa: CSAFLGGRNTQYF
j_gene: TRBJ2-7; abundance: -; v_gene: TRBV10-3; d_gene: -; CDR3nt: TGTGCCATCAGTGAATCAGGTATCTACGAGCAGTACTTC; CDR3aa: CAISESGIYEQYF
j_gene: TRBJ2-7; abundance: many; v_gene: TRBV2; d_gene: -; CDR3nt: TGTGCCAGCAGTGAAAGGGAGAGCTCCTACGAGCAGTACTTC; CDR3aa: CASSERESSYEQYF
j_gene: TRBJ2-1; abundance: few; v_gene: TRBV5-1; d_gene: TRBD2; CDR3nt: TGCGCCAGCAGCTTGGGGGGGACTAGCGATGAGCAGTTCTTC; CDR3aa: CASSLGGTSDEQFF
j_gene: TRBJ2-1; abundance: many; v_gene: TRBV29-1; d_gene: -; CDR3nt: TGCAGCGTTGAAGACGCTAGAGATGAGCAGTTCTTC; CDR3aa: CSVEDARDEQFF
j_gene: TRBJ1-4; abundance: -; v_gene: TRBV25-1; d_gene: -; CDR3nt: TGTGCCAGCAGACGATCCACAGGCGATGAAAAACTGTTTTTT; CDR3aa: CASRRSTGDEKLFF
j_gene: TRBJ1-2; abundance: many; v_gene: TRBV7-2; d_gene: TRBD1; CDR3nt: TGTGCCAGCAGCCCCAGACAGGGGGCTGAGTATGGCTACACCTTC; CDR3aa: CASSPRQGAEYGYTF
j_gene: TRBJ2-7; abundance: many; v_gene: TRBV20-1; d_gene: TRBD2; CDR3nt: TGCAGTGCCGCTCCTTTAGCGGGAACATACGAGCAGTACTTC; CDR3aa: CSAAPLAGTYEQYF
j_gene: TRBJ2-1; abundance: many; v_gene: TRBV29-1; d_gene: TRBD2; CDR3nt: TGCAGCGCGCGGGGGGGGACTGACAATGAGCAGTTCTTC; CDR3aa: CSARGGTDNEQFF